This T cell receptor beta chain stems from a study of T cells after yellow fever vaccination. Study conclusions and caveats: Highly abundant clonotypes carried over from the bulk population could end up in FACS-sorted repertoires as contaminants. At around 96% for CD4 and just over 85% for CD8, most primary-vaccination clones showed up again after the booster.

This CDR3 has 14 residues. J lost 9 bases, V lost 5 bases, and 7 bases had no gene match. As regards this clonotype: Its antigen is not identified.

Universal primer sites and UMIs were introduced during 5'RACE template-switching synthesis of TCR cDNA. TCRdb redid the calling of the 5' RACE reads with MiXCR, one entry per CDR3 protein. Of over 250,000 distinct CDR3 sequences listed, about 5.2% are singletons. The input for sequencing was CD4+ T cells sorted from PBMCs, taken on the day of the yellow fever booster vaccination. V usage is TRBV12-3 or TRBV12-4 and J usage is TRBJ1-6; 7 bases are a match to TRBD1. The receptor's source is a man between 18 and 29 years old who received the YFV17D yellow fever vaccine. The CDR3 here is CASSRTGDSSPLHF. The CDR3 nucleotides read TGTGCCAGCAGTCGGACAGGAGATAGTTCACCCCTCCACTTT.